The 27 T cell receptor beta chains below were found in one sample sequenced in a study of vaccination effects on CD4 cells after COVID-19. ViraFEST expansion of antigen-specific CD4+ T cells with viral peptide pools preceded sequencing. CD4+ T cells were isolated after 10 days of culture. Vaccine recipients had no previous SARS-CoV-2 infection; their nucleocapsid antibodies were negative. These receptors lack a known antigen. Assay used: immunoSEQ multiplex PCR; TCRdb lists only in-frame clones, some missing. Here the sample spans 67,000 or so clones, around 76% being singletons. This material consisted of CD4+ T cells from PBMCs cultured with HCoV-OC43 spike peptides, taken before COVID-19 vaccination. Subset noted: HCoV-OC43 spike overlapping peptide pool stimulation. These receptors were obtained from a human donor who received a COVID-19 vaccine.

This clone turned up a few times. This chain uses TRBV3-1 (or the pseudogene TRBV3-2) with TRBJ1-1; TRBD1 matches at 7 bases. V was pared by 5 bases and J by 1 base, with 4 bases of the junction left unmatched. The CDR3 runs 14 residues. Looked up from germline, CDR1 is LGHDT and CDR2 is YNNKEL (reference sequence). Written as DNA, the CDR3 is TGTGCCAGCAGCACCGGGACAGAGAACACTGAAGCTTTCTTT. Protein sequence: CASSTGTENTEAFF.

The chain recombines TRBV5-5 with TRBJ2-3; maybe TRBD2 (5 bases). This CDR3 comprises 13 residues. Germline values: CDR1 SGHKS, CDR2 YYEKEE (reference sequence). V lost 0 bases and J 7 bases, leaving 9 bases between the germline ends. DNA for the CDR3: TGTGCCAGCAGCTTGGACCGCGGGTATACGCAGTATTTT. It translates to CASSLDRGYTQYF.

The rearrangement uses TRBV19 and TRBJ2-5; 8 bases match TRBD1. The junction had 7 bases not matched to a gene; V was cut back by 6 bases and J by 4 bases. Germline V gene lookup returns CDR1 LNHDA and CDR2 SQIVND (reference sequence). This CDR3 is 14 amino acids long. The CDR3 DNA reads as TGTGCCAGTAGAGGCGCAGGGGGCCTAGAGACCCAGTACTTC. Amino acid sequence: CASRGAGGLETQYF.

The chain has TRBV30 and TRBJ1-4; D gene uncertain. The ends were cut back, 4 bases at V and 3 bases at J, with 18 bases in the middle. The germline V gene encodes CDR1 GTSNPN and CDR2 SVGIG (reference sequence). This CDR3 region has 16 residues. Written as DNA, the CDR3 is TGTGCCTGGAACAAACGAAACCTCGGGGCTAATGAAAAACTGTTTTTT. It specifies CAWNKRNLGANEKLFF.

This chain uses TRBV7-9 with TRBJ2-2; D gene ambiguous. This CDR3 region has 16 residues. V was clipped by 2 bases and J by 0 bases, with 10 bases between them. Germline V gives CDR1 SEHNR, CDR2 FQNEAQ (reference sequence). CDR3: CASSLIRSANTGELFF. The CDR3 DNA is TGTGCCAGCAGCTTAATTCGTTCAGCGAACACCGGGGAGCTGTTTTTT.

The CDR3 coding sequence is TGTGCCAGCAGTGAGGTCGGTTTTGATGGCTACACCTTC. Protein sequence: CASSEVGFDGYTF. The rearrangement uses TRBV6-1 and TRBJ1-2; D remains unclear. From germline, CDR1 is MNHNS and CDR2 SASEGT. Trimming shortened V by 3 bases and J by 6 bases, and 11 bases separated the two germline ends. The CDR3 loop spans 13 amino acids.

This clone was detected only a few times. The CDR3 region has the DNA TGTGCCAGCAGTTACGGGGGAGATGGCTATGGCTACACCTTC. Translation: CASSYGGDGYGYTF. The rearrangement uses TRBV6-5 and TRBJ1-2, with D perhaps TRBD1 (5 bases). This CDR3 region has 14 residues. CDR1 MNHEY and CDR2 SVGAGI come from the germline V gene. V gave up 2 bases and J gave up 4 bases, with 11 bases separating them.

V usage is TRBV19 and J usage is TRBJ2-5; possibly TRBD1 for D (5 bases). Germline CDR1 reads LNHDA; CDR2 reads SQIVND (reference sequence). V was cut by 8 bases and J by 0 bases, with 19 bases left in between. This CDR3 contains 16 residues. CDR3 residues: CASSPWGRVNQETQYF. The CDR3 nucleotides read TGTGCCAGTTCCCCGTGGGGCAGGGTGAACCAAGAGACCCAGTACTTC.

The chain recombines TRBV5-6 with TRBJ1-4; 7 bases are a match to TRBD1. Trimming took 1 base from V and 6 from J; bases not matched to a gene: 6. CDR1 is SGHDT, CDR2 YYEEEE, per germline. The CDR3 covers 15 residues. The CDR3 protein is CASSLLYRGYEKLFF. The CDR3 bases are TGTGCCAGCAGCTTGCTTTACAGGGGCTATGAAAAACTGTTTTTT.

The chain has TRBV18 and TRBJ1-4; D ambiguous. The CDR3 consists of 16 residues. Deletions cut 3 bases from V and 3 bases from J, with 14 bases between. Germline V gene sequence: CDR1 KGHSH, CDR2 LQKENI. In nucleotides, the CDR3 is TGTGCCAGCTCACCGGCCCGGGAAAGGGCTAATGAAAAACTGTTTTTT. Translating it yields CASSPARERANEKLFF. The entire variable domain, with the rest obtained from reference TRBV18 and TRBJ1-4, is as follows: NAGVMQNPRHLVRRRGQEARLRCSPMKGHSHVYWYRQLPEEGLKFMVYLQKENIIDESGMPKERFSAEFPKEGPSILRIQQVVRGDSAAYFCASSPARERANEKLFFGSGTQLSVL.

The rearrangement links TRBV6-6 to TRBJ2-7; D is possibly TRBD2 (6 bases). There are 15 residues in the CDR3. From germline, CDR1 is MNHNY and CDR2 SVGAGI (reference sequence). Trimming pared 2 bases from V and 3 bases from J, leaving 14 bases between. In DNA, the CDR3 is TGTGCCAGCAGTTACCCTAGCGCGTCGGGCTACGAGCAGTACGTC. Protein product: CASSYPSASGYEQYV.

This clone was recorded a few times. The genes are TRBV29-1 and TRBJ2-1, with D possibly being TRBD1 (6 bases). This CDR3 contains 11 residues. Trimming cost V 7 bases and J 9 bases, with 13 bases left between them. Germline CDR1 is SQVTM and CDR2 is ANQGSEA. The CDR3 region is CSGDTGTEQFF. The CDR3 coding sequence is TGCAGCGGGGACACAGGGACTGAGCAGTTCTTC.

The chain couples TRBV4-1 to TRBJ2-6, with 7 bases fitting TRBD1. This CDR3 comprises 22 residues. Germline CDR1 reads MGHRA; CDR2 reads YSYEKL. The V segment lost 1 base and the J segment 4 bases; nucleotides outside the gene matches: 22. Written as DNA, the CDR3 is TGCGCCAGCAGCCAAGGTGGGGTTGACAGGGTGCCACTCACCTTAGGGGCCAACGTCCTGACTTTC. It encodes CASSQGGVDRVPLTLGANVLTF.

The chain's CDR3 is CSVKGQVVYNEQFF. In nucleotides, the CDR3 is TGCAGCGTTAAAGGGCAAGTGGTCTACAATGAGCAGTTCTTC. This chain joins TRBV29-1 and TRBJ2-1; D is ambiguous. Germline V lookup: CDR1 SQVTM, CDR2 ANQGSEA. The ends were cut back, 5 bases at V and 3 bases at J, with 14 bases in the middle. CDR3 length: 14 amino acids.

The genes are TRBV18 and TRBJ1-6; TRBD1 matches 9 bases. CDR1 is KGHSH, CDR2 LQKENI, per germline. The trim removed 4 bases at V and 7 bases at J, leaving 2 bases unmatched. This CDR3 region has 14 residues. CDR3 DNA sequence: TGTGCCAGCTCACGGGACAGGGAAAATTCACCCCTCCACTTT. Its protein is CASSRDRENSPLHF.

The rearrangement uses TRBV5-1 and TRBJ1-4; D is perhaps TRBD1 (6 bases). Trimming took off 0 bases at V and 4 bases at J, with 10 bases between the two ends. This CDR3 region has 15 residues. Germline V gene lookup returns CDR1 SGHRS and CDR2 YFSETQ. For the CDR3, the DNA is TGCGCCAGCAGCTTGGAACAGGGCCGTAATGAAAAACTGTTTTTT. This sequence encodes CASSLEQGRNEKLFF. Filled out from reference TRBV5-1 and TRBJ1-4, the complete variable domain reads KAGVTQTPRYLIKTRGQQVTLSCSPISGHRSVSWYQQTPGQGLQFLFEYFSETQRNKGNFPGRFSGRQFSNSRSEMNVSTLELGDSALYLCASSLEQGRNEKLFFGSGTQLSVL.

The chain employs TRBV6-1 and TRBJ1-5, with no clear D. Deletions cut 2 bases from V and 11 bases from J, with 7 bases between. Germline CDR1 MNHNS, CDR2 SASEGT. This CDR3 spans 11 amino acids. CDR3 coding DNA: TGTGCCAGCAGTGAAAGGTGGGCCCAGCATTTT. It encodes CASSERWAQHF.

This rearrangement joins TRBV5-1 to TRBJ2-6; the D gene could be TRBD1 or TRBD2 (5 bases each). The CDR3 contains 16 residues. Trimming shortened V by 3 bases and J by 2 bases, and 12 bases separated the two germline ends. Looked up from germline, CDR1 is SGHRS and CDR2 is YFSETQ. CDR3 protein: CASSWDGAPGANVLTF. CDR3 DNA sequence: TGCGCCAGCAGCTGGGACGGGGCACCTGGGGCCAACGTCCTGACTTTC.

Only a few counts were recorded for this clone. The chain has TRBV7-8 and TRBJ1-1, with D possibly TRBD1 on 5 matching bases. Trimming shortened V by 5 bases and J by 4 bases, and 14 bases separated the two germline ends. This CDR3 region has 14 residues. Germline V gene lookup returns CDR1 SGHVS and CDR2 FQNEAQ. The CDR3 sequence is CASSPRDGTTEAFF. CDR3 DNA: TGTGCCAGCAGCCCTCGCGACGGGACCACTGAAGCTTTCTTT.

The CDR3 spells CASSLHTEAFF. DNA for the CDR3: TGTGCCAGCAGTTTACACACTGAAGCTTTCTTT. The chain uses TRBV12-3 or TRBV12-4 and TRBJ1-1, with D uncertain. There are 11 residues in the CDR3. Trimming stripped 2 bases from V and 3 bases from J, with 1 base between.

The V call is TRBV11-2, the J call TRBJ2-3; 13 bases are a match to TRBD2. This CDR3 is 19 amino acids long. V lost 5 bases and J lost 1; bases outside the gene matches: 12. Germline CDR1 and CDR2: SGHAT and FQNNGV. In nucleotides, the CDR3 is TGTGCCAGCAGCCGACTAGCGGGGGGTCCCACGGCCGGCACAGATACGCAGTATTTT. Protein product: CASSRLAGGPTAGTDTQYF. The complete variable domain, with remaining parts taken from reference TRBV11-2 and TRBJ2-3, reads EAGVAQSPRYKIIEKRQSVAFWCNPISGHATLYWYQQILGQGPKLLIQFQNNGVVDDSQLPKDRFSAERLKGVDSTLKIQPAKLEDSAVYLCASSRLAGGPTAGTDTQYFGPGTRLTVL.

The chain carries TRBV9 and TRBJ1-2; TRBD1 is a possible D gene (5 bases). Germline V gene sequence: CDR1 SGDLS, CDR2 YYNGEE. The length of the CDR3 is 13 residues. V was clipped by 6 bases and J by 1 base, with 10 bases between them. Here the CDR3 DNA reads TGTGCCAGCACAGGGATCCTTAACTATGGCTACACCTTC. Translation gives CASTGILNYGYTF.

This chain uses TRBV10-2 with TRBJ1-1, with 7 bases aligning to TRBD1. The CDR3 extends over 13 amino acids. Germline loops: CDR1 WSHSY, CDR2 SAAADI. The trim removed 6 bases at V and 3 bases at J, leaving 4 bases unmatched. CDR3 DNA: TGCGCCAGCAGGGCCGACAGGGACACTGAAGCTTTCTTT. It is translated as CASRADRDTEAFF.

The rearrangement links TRBV3-1 (or the pseudogene TRBV3-2) to TRBJ2-5, with D possibly being TRBD1 or TRBD2 (5 bases each). This CDR3 contains 16 residues. Looked up from germline, CDR1 is LGHDT and CDR2 is YNNKEL (reference sequence). Trimming cost V 2 bases and J 10 bases, with 23 bases left between them. The CDR3, as DNA: TGTGCCAGCAGCCAAACCCGGACCGTGGGGGTGAAGGGCCAGTACTTC. Translating gives CASSQTRTVGVKGQYF.

The rearrangement links TRBV19 to TRBJ1-1; 11 bases match TRBD1. V was pared by 5 bases and J by 5 bases, with 4 bases of the junction left unmatched. Germline V gene sequence: CDR1 LNHDA, CDR2 SQIVND (reference sequence). There are 14 residues in the CDR3. DNA of the CDR3: TGTGCCAGTAGTGGACAGGGGGCCCGAACTGAAGCTTTCTTT. Translating gives CASSGQGARTEAFF.

CDR3 region: CASSQALGLLRGTEAFF. CDR3 in DNA: TGCGCCAGCAGCCAGGCCCTGGGACTGCTCCGAGGCACTGAAGCTTTCTTT. V usage is TRBV4-1 and J usage is TRBJ1-1, with D perhaps TRBD1 (5 bases). Germline V gives CDR1 MGHRA, CDR2 YSYEKL. V lost 3 bases and J lost 4, with 21 bases in between. This CDR3 has 17 amino acids.

This clone was recorded only once. This chain connects TRBV24-1 to TRBJ2-1, with D possibly being TRBD1 (6 bases). V shed 5 bases and J shed 2 bases, with 12 bases lying between them. The CDR3 has 15 residues. Germline V CDR1 and CDR2: KGHDR, SFDVKD. The CDR3 spells CATSAPRGPYNEQFF. CDR3 coding DNA: TGTGCCACCAGTGCCCCCAGGGGACCCTACAATGAGCAGTTCTTC.